Reported below is one TCR beta chain. Samples were assayed with immunoSEQ v3.0 at survey level. Using immunoSEQ multiplex PCR, the repertoire was profiled, and TCRdb retains in-frame clones only, with some absent. The sample yields under 40,000 clones, roughly 85% seen once. These data are taken from a study of long-term antiretroviral therapy in people with HIV. The V gene's germline CDR1 is LNHDA and CDR2 SQIVND (reference sequence). The CDR3 runs to 15 residues. Trimming took 4 bases from V and 9 from J; bases not matched to a gene: 4. This specimen was unsorted PBMCs, taken approximately 2.7 years before starting antiretroviral therapy. The chain recombines TRBV19 with TRBJ2-1, with 15 bases identical to TRBD2. The TCR sequence derives from a woman aged 25 to 39 with HIV. The DNA for the CDR3 is TGTGCCAGTAGTACCGGGACTAGCGGGGGGTTTGAGCAGTTCTTC. Protein: CASSTGTSGGFEQFF.